Listed below are T cell receptor beta chains from one sample, sequenced in a study of blood T cells in healthy people across ages. TCRdb re-analysed the 5' RACE reads in MiXCR, keeping a single row per CDR3 protein. This sample has hundreds of thousands of distinct CDR3 sequences, with under 40% found just once. The specimen sequenced was blood. These receptors were taken from a man younger than 35 in good health. CDR3s include the opening cysteine and the closing phenylalanine or tryptophan. The D gene is left open where the match is weak. Rows give clone size only sometimes, using once, few, many, or a class for an expanded clone.

cdr3_aa: CASSFGGSGSYEQYF; cdr3_nt: TGTGCCAGCAGTTTTGGTGGGAGTGGGTCCTACGAGCAGTACTTC; clone_size: NA; d_call: NA; v_call: TRBV28; j_call: TRBJ2-7
cdr3_aa: CSARDATVAGQPQHF; cdr3_nt: TGCAGTGCTAGAGACGCAACTGTAGCGGGTCAGCCCCAGCATTTT; clone_size: few; d_call: NA; v_call: TRBV20-1; j_call: TRBJ1-5
cdr3_aa: CASSRSTGGSAQYF; cdr3_nt: TGTGCCAGCAGCCGCTCGACCGGGGGCAGCGCGCAGTATTTT; clone_size: few; d_call: NA; v_call: TRBV3-1; j_call: TRBJ2-3
cdr3_aa: CATSARDRVNEKLFF; cdr3_nt: TGTGCCACCAGCGCCCGGGACAGGGTTAATGAAAAACTGTTTTTT; clone_size: NA; d_call: TRBD1; v_call: TRBV15; j_call: TRBJ1-4
cdr3_aa: CRATGTSQFF; cdr3_nt: TGCAGGGCTACCGGGACTAGCCAGTTCTTC; clone_size: NA; d_call: TRBD2; v_call: TRBV20-1; j_call: TRBJ2-1
cdr3_aa: CASSRTGTGLFKQYF; cdr3_nt: TGTGCCAGCAGCCGAACCGGGACAGGCCTGTTTAAGCAGTACTTC; clone_size: many; d_call: TRBD1; v_call: TRBV14; j_call: TRBJ2-7
cdr3_aa: CASSLESSSDEQFF; cdr3_nt: TGCGCCAGCAGCTTGGAGTCTAGCTCGGATGAGCAGTTCTTC; clone_size: NA; d_call: NA; v_call: TRBV5-1; j_call: TRBJ2-1
cdr3_aa: CASSDGSGNTIYF; cdr3_nt: TGTGCCAGCAGTGACGGCTCTGGAAACACCATATATTTT; clone_size: NA; d_call: NA; v_call: TRBV2; j_call: TRBJ1-3
cdr3_aa: CASSPMRQTYEQYF; cdr3_nt: TGTGCCAGCAGCCCTATGAGGCAGACCTACGAGCAGTACTTC; clone_size: NA; d_call: NA; v_call: TRBV27; j_call: TRBJ2-7
cdr3_aa: CSARGGQNEQYF; cdr3_nt: TGCAGTGCTAGAGGTGGACAAAACGAGCAGTACTTC; clone_size: many; d_call: NA; v_call: TRBV20-1; j_call: TRBJ2-7
cdr3_aa: CASSVPTSGGYNEQFF; cdr3_nt: TGTGCCAGCAGTGTGCCGACTAGCGGGGGCTACAATGAGCAGTTCTTC; clone_size: NA; d_call: TRBD2; v_call: TRBV12-3/TRBV12-4; j_call: TRBJ2-1
cdr3_aa: CASSASRGRTDTQYF; cdr3_nt: TGTGCCAGCAGCGCCTCGCGGGGCCGCACAGATACGCAGTATTTT; clone_size: few; d_call: NA; v_call: TRBV7-3; j_call: TRBJ2-3
cdr3_aa: CASSGAGGSGYTF; cdr3_nt: TGTGCCAGCAGTGGGGCAGGGGGCTCTGGCTACACCTTC; clone_size: few; d_call: TRBD1; v_call: TRBV7-9; j_call: TRBJ1-2
cdr3_aa: CAISDDGGYTEAFF; cdr3_nt: TGTGCCATCAGTGACGACGGAGGATACACTGAAGCTTTCTTT; clone_size: NA; d_call: NA; v_call: TRBV10-3; j_call: TRBJ1-1
cdr3_aa: CASSFSGDNEQFF; cdr3_nt: TGTGCCAGCAGCTTTTCCGGGGACAATGAGCAGTTCTTC; clone_size: NA; d_call: NA; v_call: TRBV7-3; j_call: TRBJ2-1
cdr3_aa: CAISESTEGYEQYF; cdr3_nt: TGTGCCATCAGTGAGTCGACGGAGGGCTACGAGCAGTACTTC; clone_size: NA; d_call: NA; v_call: TRBV10-3; j_call: TRBJ2-7
cdr3_aa: CSARHQLTGEAFF; cdr3_nt: TGCAGTGCTAGACATCAACTGACAGGCGAAGCTTTCTTT; clone_size: NA; d_call: NA; v_call: TRBV20-1; j_call: TRBJ1-1
cdr3_aa: CASSFEQFYEQYF; cdr3_nt: TGTGCCAGCAGTTTCGAACAGTTCTACGAGCAGTACTTC; clone_size: many; d_call: NA; v_call: TRBV6-2/TRBV6-3; j_call: TRBJ2-7
cdr3_aa: CASSGGGFNYGYTF; cdr3_nt: TGTGCCAGCAGTGGGGGAGGCTTCAACTATGGCTACACCTTC; clone_size: few; d_call: NA; v_call: TRBV9; j_call: TRBJ1-2
cdr3_aa: CASSTRQGIYTF; cdr3_nt: TGTGCCAGCAGCACCCGACAGGGGATCTACACCTTC; clone_size: few; d_call: TRBD1; v_call: TRBV7-2; j_call: TRBJ1-2
cdr3_aa: CASSPPNRGRNNEQFF; cdr3_nt: TGTGCCAGCAGTCCCCCCAACAGGGGGCGAAACAATGAGCAGTTCTTC; clone_size: NA; d_call: TRBD1; v_call: TRBV28; j_call: TRBJ2-1
cdr3_aa: CASSPKGTGELFF; cdr3_nt: TGTGCCAGCTCACCGAAGGGTACCGGGGAGCTGTTTTTT; clone_size: NA; d_call: NA; v_call: TRBV18; j_call: TRBJ2-2
cdr3_aa: CSVSRASNQSQHF; cdr3_nt: TGCAGCGTATCCAGGGCTAGCAATCAGTCCCAGCATTTT; clone_size: NA; d_call: NA; v_call: TRBV29-1; j_call: TRBJ1-5
cdr3_aa: CSAVTSGGRQETQYF; cdr3_nt: TGCAGTGCTGTTACTAGCGGGGGGAGACAAGAGACCCAGTACTTC; clone_size: NA; d_call: TRBD2; v_call: TRBV20-1; j_call: TRBJ2-5
cdr3_aa: CASSQVGRGQGEQYF; cdr3_nt: TGTGCCAGCAGCCAAGTAGGCAGGGGGCAAGGCGAGCAGTACTTC; clone_size: NA; d_call: TRBD1; v_call: TRBV4-2; j_call: TRBJ2-7
cdr3_aa: CSARTGTLSYGYTF; cdr3_nt: TGCAGTGCTAGGACGGGGACCTTAAGCTATGGCTACACCTTC; clone_size: NA; d_call: NA; v_call: TRBV20-1; j_call: TRBJ1-2
cdr3_aa: CASSQGSGGAVGGEQFF; cdr3_nt: TGCGCCAGCAGCCAAGGGTCCGGGGGGGCCGTCGGAGGTGAGCAGTTCTTC; clone_size: NA; d_call: TRBD2; v_call: TRBV4-1; j_call: TRBJ2-1
cdr3_aa: CASSQRQGNSYGYTF; cdr3_nt: TGTGCCAGCAGCCAGCGACAGGGTAATAGCTATGGCTACACCTTC; clone_size: NA; d_call: TRBD1; v_call: TRBV3-1; j_call: TRBJ1-2
cdr3_aa: CASSPDSHTEAFF; cdr3_nt: TGTGCCAGCAGCCCGGACAGCCACACTGAAGCTTTCTTT; clone_size: NA; d_call: NA; v_call: TRBV7-2; j_call: TRBJ1-1
cdr3_aa: CASSLSQGQEQYF; cdr3_nt: TGTGCCAGCAGCTTATCGCAGGGTCAGGAGCAGTACTTC; clone_size: NA; d_call: NA; v_call: TRBV11-1; j_call: TRBJ2-5
cdr3_aa: CASSQSGGDEQFF; cdr3_nt: TGCGCCAGCAGCCAAAGTGGGGGCGATGAGCAGTTCTTC; clone_size: many; d_call: NA; v_call: TRBV4-3; j_call: TRBJ2-1
cdr3_aa: CASSPGRLFGETQYF; cdr3_nt: TGTGCCAGCAGCCCGGGGAGACTCTTCGGAGAGACCCAGTACTTC; clone_size: few; d_call: NA; v_call: TRBV11-1; j_call: TRBJ2-5
cdr3_aa: CASSAGTARSYEKLFF; cdr3_nt: TGCGCCAGCAGCGCCGGGACAGCCCGTTCGTATGAGAAACTGTTTTTT; clone_size: NA; d_call: TRBD1; v_call: TRBV4-3; j_call: TRBJ1-4
cdr3_aa: CASSLSRRGNEQYF; cdr3_nt: TGTGCCAGCAGTTTATCCCGGAGGGGCAATGAGCAGTACTTC; clone_size: NA; d_call: NA; v_call: TRBV27; j_call: TRBJ2-7
cdr3_aa: CANSLRTADAAEAFF; cdr3_nt: TGTGCCAACAGTTTAAGGACAGCGGACGCCGCTGAAGCTTTCTTT; clone_size: NA; d_call: NA; v_call: TRBV7-9; j_call: TRBJ1-1
cdr3_aa: CASSQDGSGGGSPLHF; cdr3_nt: TGTGCCAGCAGCCAAGATGGTTCGGGAGGAGGATCACCCCTCCACTTT; clone_size: NA; d_call: NA; v_call: TRBV4-2; j_call: TRBJ1-6
cdr3_aa: CASRFTGGVEGYTF; cdr3_nt: TGCGCCAGCCGTTTTACAGGGGGCGTAGAAGGCTACACCTTC; clone_size: NA; d_call: TRBD1; v_call: TRBV5-1; j_call: TRBJ1-2
cdr3_aa: CASNLLGSSNTEAFF; cdr3_nt: TGTGCCAGCAACCTTCTGGGGTCCTCGAACACTGAAGCTTTCTTT; clone_size: NA; d_call: NA; v_call: TRBV5-8; j_call: TRBJ1-1
cdr3_aa: CSAPLDGEAFF; cdr3_nt: TGCAGTGCCCCCCTCGACGGTGAAGCTTTCTTT; clone_size: few; d_call: NA; v_call: TRBV20-1; j_call: TRBJ1-1
cdr3_aa: CASSPDISKVTQYF; cdr3_nt: TGTGCCAGTAGCCCGGACATCTCGAAAGTTACGCAGTATTTT; clone_size: NA; d_call: NA; v_call: TRBV7-2; j_call: TRBJ2-3
cdr3_aa: CASRGDSGTVKNQPQHF; cdr3_nt: TGTGCCAGCAGGGGGGACTCCGGGACAGTCAAAAATCAGCCCCAGCATTTT; clone_size: NA; d_call: TRBD1; v_call: TRBV27; j_call: TRBJ1-5
cdr3_aa: CASSNGGVDTQYF; cdr3_nt: TGTGCCAGCAGCAACGGAGGGGTGGATACGCAGTATTTT; clone_size: few; d_call: NA; v_call: TRBV28; j_call: TRBJ2-3
cdr3_aa: CASSPVGAARTDVEYF; cdr3_nt: TGTGCCAGCAGCCCGGTCGGGGCCGCAAGAACAGATGTGGAATATTTT; clone_size: NA; d_call: NA; v_call: TRBV12-3/TRBV12-4; j_call: TRBJ2-3
cdr3_aa: CSAVGETQYF; cdr3_nt: TGCAGTGCTGTAGGGGAGACCCAGTACTTC; clone_size: many; d_call: NA; v_call: TRBV20-1; j_call: TRBJ2-5
cdr3_aa: CASSSESGGIGDTQYF; cdr3_nt: TGTGCCAGTAGTAGCGAAAGCGGGGGGATCGGAGATACGCAGTATTTT; clone_size: few; d_call: TRBD2; v_call: TRBV19; j_call: TRBJ2-3
cdr3_aa: CASSQEGNGGHSYDEQYF; cdr3_nt: TGTGCCAGCAGCCAAGAAGGCAACGGGGGCCACTCCTACGATGAGCAGTACTTC; clone_size: NA; d_call: NA; v_call: TRBV4-2; j_call: TRBJ2-7
cdr3_aa: CASRTGDRGPRTDTQYF; cdr3_nt: TGTGCCAGCAGGACCGGAGACAGGGGGCCGCGCACAGATACGCAGTATTTT; clone_size: few; d_call: TRBD1; v_call: TRBV6-1; j_call: TRBJ2-3
cdr3_aa: CAIPRADTGELFF; cdr3_nt: TGCGCCATCCCCCGCGCGGACACCGGGGAGCTGTTTTTT; clone_size: once; d_call: NA; v_call: TRBV5-1; j_call: TRBJ2-2
cdr3_aa: CASSPPGTGTGEQFF; cdr3_nt: TGTGCCAGCAGCCCCCCCGGGACAGGGACCGGGGAGCAGTTCTTC; clone_size: NA; d_call: TRBD1; v_call: TRBV7-7; j_call: TRBJ2-1
cdr3_aa: CSARPTRGNTIYF; cdr3_nt: TGCAGTGCTAGACCTACCAGGGGAAACACCATATATTTT; clone_size: NA; d_call: NA; v_call: TRBV20-1; j_call: TRBJ1-3
cdr3_aa: CSARPARGDTDTQYF; cdr3_nt: TGCAGTGCTAGGCCAGCGCGGGGGGACACAGATACGCAGTATTTT; clone_size: few; d_call: TRBD2; v_call: TRBV20-1; j_call: TRBJ2-3
cdr3_aa: CSARSQGLFNEQFF; cdr3_nt: TGCAGTGCTAGAAGCCAGGGTTTGTTCAATGAGCAGTTCTTC; clone_size: few; d_call: NA; v_call: TRBV20-1; j_call: TRBJ2-1
cdr3_aa: CAISEDNQETQYF; cdr3_nt: TGTGCCATCAGTGAGGACAACCAAGAGACCCAGTACTTC; clone_size: many; d_call: NA; v_call: TRBV10-3; j_call: TRBJ2-5
cdr3_aa: CASRRGDYGYTF; cdr3_nt: TGTGCCAGCCGGCGAGGAGACTATGGCTACACCTTC; clone_size: NA; d_call: NA; v_call: TRBV6-5; j_call: TRBJ1-2
cdr3_aa: CAGSQVAGSTEAFF; cdr3_nt: TGTGCCGGCAGCCAAGTGGCAGGAAGTACTGAAGCTTTCTTT; clone_size: NA; d_call: NA; v_call: TRBV3-1; j_call: TRBJ1-1
cdr3_aa: CASSLWQGYTGELFF; cdr3_nt: TGTGCCAGCAGTTTATGGCAGGGATACACCGGGGAGCTGTTTTTT; clone_size: NA; d_call: NA; v_call: TRBV12-3/TRBV12-4; j_call: TRBJ2-2
cdr3_aa: CSSRKVQNEQFF; cdr3_nt: TGCAGCTCCCGCAAGGTACAAAATGAGCAGTTCTTC; clone_size: few; d_call: NA; v_call: TRBV29-1; j_call: TRBJ2-1
cdr3_aa: CASSQDRGQETQYF; cdr3_nt: TGTGCCAGCAGCCAGGACAGGGGACAAGAGACCCAGTACTTC; clone_size: many; d_call: TRBD1; v_call: TRBV2; j_call: TRBJ2-5